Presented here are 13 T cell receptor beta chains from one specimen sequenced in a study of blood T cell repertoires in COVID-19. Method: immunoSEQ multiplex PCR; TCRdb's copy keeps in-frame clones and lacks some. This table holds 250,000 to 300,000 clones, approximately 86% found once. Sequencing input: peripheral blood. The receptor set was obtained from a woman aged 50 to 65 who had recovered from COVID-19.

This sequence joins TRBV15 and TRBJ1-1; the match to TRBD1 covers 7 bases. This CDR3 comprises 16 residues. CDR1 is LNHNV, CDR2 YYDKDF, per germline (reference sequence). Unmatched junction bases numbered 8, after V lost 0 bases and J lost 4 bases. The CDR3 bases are TGTGCCACCAGCAGAGAGACAGGGCTCTTGAGCACTGAAGCTTTCTTT. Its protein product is CATSRETGLLSTEAFF.

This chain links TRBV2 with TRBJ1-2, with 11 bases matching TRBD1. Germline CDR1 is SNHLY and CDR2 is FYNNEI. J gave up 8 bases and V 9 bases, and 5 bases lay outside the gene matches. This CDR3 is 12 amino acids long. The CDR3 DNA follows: TGTGCCAGGGTGGACAGGGGGCGCGGCTACACCTTC. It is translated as CARVDRGRGYTF.

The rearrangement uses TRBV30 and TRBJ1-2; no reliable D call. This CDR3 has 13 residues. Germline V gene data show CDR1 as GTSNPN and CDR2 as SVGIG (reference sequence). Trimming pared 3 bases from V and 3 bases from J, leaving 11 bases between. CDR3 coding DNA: TGTGCCTGGAGAAAAGGTCGGGACTATGGCTACACCTTC. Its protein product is CAWRKGRDYGYTF. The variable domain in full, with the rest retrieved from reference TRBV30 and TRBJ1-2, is SQTIHQWPATLVQPVGSPLSLECTVEGTSNPNLYWYRQAAGRGLQLLFYSVGIGQISSEVPQNLSASRPQDRQFILSSKKLLLSDSGFYLCAWRKGRDYGYTFGSGTRLTVV.

CDR3 amino acids: CASSRTGDGNTIYF. The DNA for the CDR3 is TGCGCCAGCAGCCGGACAGGGGACGGAAACACCATATATTTT. V and J are TRBV5-1 and TRBJ1-3; TRBD1 aligns across 9 bases. The germline gives CDR1 SGHRS, CDR2 YFSETQ. The J segment lost 4 bases and the V segment lost 4 bases, leaving 3 bases of the junction unmatched. This CDR3 contains 14 residues.

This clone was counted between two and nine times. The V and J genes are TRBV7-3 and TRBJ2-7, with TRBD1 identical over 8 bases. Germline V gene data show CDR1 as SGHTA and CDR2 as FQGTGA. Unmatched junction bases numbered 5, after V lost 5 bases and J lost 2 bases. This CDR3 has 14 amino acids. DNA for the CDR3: TGTGCCAGCAGCCCACAGGGGGGACCCTACGAGCAGTACTTC. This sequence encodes CASSPQGGPYEQYF. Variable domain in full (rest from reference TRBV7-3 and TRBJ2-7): GAGVSQTPSNKVTEKGKYVELRCDPISGHTALYWYRQSLGQGPEFLIYFQGTGAADDSGLPNDRFFAVRPEGSVSTLKIQRTERGDSAVYLCASSPQGGPYEQYFGPGTRLTVT.

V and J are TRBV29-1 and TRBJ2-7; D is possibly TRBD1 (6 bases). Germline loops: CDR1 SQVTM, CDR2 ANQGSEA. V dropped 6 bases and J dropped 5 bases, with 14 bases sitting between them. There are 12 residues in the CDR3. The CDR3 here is CSVGHHPDEQYF. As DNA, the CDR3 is TGCAGCGTGGGACACCACCCGGACGAGCAGTACTTC.

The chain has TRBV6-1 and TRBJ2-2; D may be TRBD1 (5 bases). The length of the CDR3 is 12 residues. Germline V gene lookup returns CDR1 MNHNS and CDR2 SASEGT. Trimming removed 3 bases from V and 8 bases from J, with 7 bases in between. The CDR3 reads CASSDAGGELFF. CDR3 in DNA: TGTGCCAGCAGTGACGCAGGGGGGGAGCTGTTTTTT.

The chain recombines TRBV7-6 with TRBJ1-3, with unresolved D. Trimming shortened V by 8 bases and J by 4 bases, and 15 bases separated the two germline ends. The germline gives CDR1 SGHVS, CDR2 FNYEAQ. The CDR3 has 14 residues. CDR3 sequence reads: CASRRSPGGNTIYF. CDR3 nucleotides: TGTGCCAGCCGCAGGAGCCCGGGGGGAAACACCATATATTTT. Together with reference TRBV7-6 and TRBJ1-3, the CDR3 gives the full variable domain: GAGVSQSPRYKVTKRGQDVALRCDPISGHVSLYWYRQALGQGPEFLTYFNYEAQQDKSGLPNDRFSAERPEGSISTLTIQRTEQRDSAMYRCASRRSPGGNTIYFGEGSWLTVV.

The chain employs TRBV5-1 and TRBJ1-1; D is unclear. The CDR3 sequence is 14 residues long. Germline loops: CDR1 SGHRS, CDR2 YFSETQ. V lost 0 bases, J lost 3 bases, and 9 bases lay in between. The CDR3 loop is CASSLVGGDTEAFF. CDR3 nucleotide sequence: TGCGCCAGCAGCTTGGTCGGCGGGGACACTGAAGCTTTCTTT.

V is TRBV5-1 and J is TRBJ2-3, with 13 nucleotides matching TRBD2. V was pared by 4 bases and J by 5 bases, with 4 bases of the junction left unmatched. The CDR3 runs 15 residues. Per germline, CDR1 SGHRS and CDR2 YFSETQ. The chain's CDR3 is CASSPGTSGKDTQYF. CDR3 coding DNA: TGCGCCAGCAGCCCCGGGACTAGCGGGAAAGATACGCAGTATTTT.

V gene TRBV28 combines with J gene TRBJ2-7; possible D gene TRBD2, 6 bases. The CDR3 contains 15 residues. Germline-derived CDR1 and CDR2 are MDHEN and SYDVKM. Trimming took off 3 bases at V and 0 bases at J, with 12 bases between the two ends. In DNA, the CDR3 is TGTGCCAGCAGTTTGTCGGGACTCCCCTCCTACGAGCAGTACTTC. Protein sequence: CASSLSGLPSYEQYF.

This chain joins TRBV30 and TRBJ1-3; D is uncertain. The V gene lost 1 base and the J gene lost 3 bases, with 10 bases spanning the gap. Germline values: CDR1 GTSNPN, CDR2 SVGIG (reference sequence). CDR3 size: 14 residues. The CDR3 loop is CAWSEQQSGNTIYF. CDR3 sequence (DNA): TGTGCCTGGAGTGAACAGCAGAGTGGAAACACCATATATTTT.

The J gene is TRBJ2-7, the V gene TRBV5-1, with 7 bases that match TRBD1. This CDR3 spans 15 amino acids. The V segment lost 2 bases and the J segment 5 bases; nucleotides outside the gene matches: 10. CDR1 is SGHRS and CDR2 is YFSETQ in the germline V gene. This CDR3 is CASSFRQGPFDEQYF. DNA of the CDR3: TGCGCCAGCAGCTTTCGACAGGGACCTTTCGACGAGCAGTACTTC.